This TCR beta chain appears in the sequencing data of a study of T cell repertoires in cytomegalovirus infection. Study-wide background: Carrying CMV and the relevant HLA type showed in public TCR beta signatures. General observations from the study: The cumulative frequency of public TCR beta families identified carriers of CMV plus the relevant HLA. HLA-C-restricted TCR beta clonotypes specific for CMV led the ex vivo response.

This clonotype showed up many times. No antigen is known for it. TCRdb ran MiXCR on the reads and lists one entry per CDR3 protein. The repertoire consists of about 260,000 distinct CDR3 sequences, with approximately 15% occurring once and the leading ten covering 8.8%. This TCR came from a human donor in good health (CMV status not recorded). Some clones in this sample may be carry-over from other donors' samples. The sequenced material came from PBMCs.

The CDR3 here is CASSQQDRGNNEQFF. The CDR3 DNA sequence: TGCGCCAGCAGCCAGCAGGACAGGGGGAACAATGAGCAGTTCTTC. V gene TRBV4-3 combines with J gene TRBJ2-1; 10 bases line up with TRBD1. V dropped 3 bases and J dropped 5; count of bases not matched to a gene: 4. The germline V gene has CDR1 LGHNA and CDR2 YSLEER. CDR3 size: 15 residues.